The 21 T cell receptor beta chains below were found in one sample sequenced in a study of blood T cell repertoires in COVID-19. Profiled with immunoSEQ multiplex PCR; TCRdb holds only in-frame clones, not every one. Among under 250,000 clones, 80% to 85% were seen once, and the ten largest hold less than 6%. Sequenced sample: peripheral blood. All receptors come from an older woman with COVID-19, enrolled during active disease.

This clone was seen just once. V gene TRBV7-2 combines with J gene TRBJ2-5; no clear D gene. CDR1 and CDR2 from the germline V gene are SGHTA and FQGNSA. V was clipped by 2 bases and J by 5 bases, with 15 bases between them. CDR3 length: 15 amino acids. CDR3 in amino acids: CASSLPPSGRETQYF. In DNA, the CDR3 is TGTGCCAGCAGCTTACCTCCTTCGGGTAGGGAGACCCAGTACTTC.

The CDR3 is CASSVGTWGGNQPQHF. The CDR3 coding sequence is TGTGCCAGTAGTGTCGGGACATGGGGAGGCAATCAGCCCCAGCATTTT. The V call is TRBV19, the J call TRBJ1-5, with TRBD1 as a possible D gene (6 bases). From germline, CDR1 is LNHDA and CDR2 SQIVND (reference sequence). The CDR3 is 16 amino acids. Between the trimmed V and J ends, which lost 5 bases and 2 bases, there was a span of 16 bases.

CDR3 residues: CASSGDRGREQYF. The CDR3 DNA follows: TGTGCCAGTAGTGGGGACAGGGGGCGAGAGCAGTACTTC. The chain combines TRBV19 with TRBJ2-7; 12 nucleotides line up with TRBD1. Trimming cost V 5 bases and J 7 bases; bases outside gene matches: 3. This CDR3 has 13 amino acids. Germline V lookup: CDR1 LNHDA, CDR2 SQIVND (reference sequence). The full variable domain, rest sourced from reference TRBV19 and TRBJ2-7, is DGGITQSPKYLFRKEGQNVTLSCEQNLNHDAMYWYRQDPGQGLRLIYYSQIVNDFQKGDIAEGYSVSREKKESFPLTVTSAQKNPTAFYLCASSGDRGREQYFGPGTRLTVT.

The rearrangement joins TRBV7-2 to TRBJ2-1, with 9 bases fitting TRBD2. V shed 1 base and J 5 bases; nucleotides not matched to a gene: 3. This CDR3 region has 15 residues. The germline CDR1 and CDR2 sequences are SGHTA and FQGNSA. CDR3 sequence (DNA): TGTGCCAGCAGCTTAGGACTAGCGGCCAACAATGAGCAGTTCTTC. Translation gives CASSLGLAANNEQFF.

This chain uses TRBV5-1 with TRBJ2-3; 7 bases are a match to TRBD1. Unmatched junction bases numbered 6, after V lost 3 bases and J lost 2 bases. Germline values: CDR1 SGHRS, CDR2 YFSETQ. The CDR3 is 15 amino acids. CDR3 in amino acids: CASSWDSPPTDTQYF. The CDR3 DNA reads TGCGCCAGCAGCTGGGACAGCCCACCCACAGATACGCAGTATTTT.

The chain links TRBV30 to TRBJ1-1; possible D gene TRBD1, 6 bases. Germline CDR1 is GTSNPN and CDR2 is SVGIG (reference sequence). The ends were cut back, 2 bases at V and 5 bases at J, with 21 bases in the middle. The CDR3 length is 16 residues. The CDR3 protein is CAWSPGRGGARTEAFF. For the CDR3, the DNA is TGTGCCTGGAGTCCCGGGAGGGGGGGCGCGAGGACTGAAGCTTTCTTT.

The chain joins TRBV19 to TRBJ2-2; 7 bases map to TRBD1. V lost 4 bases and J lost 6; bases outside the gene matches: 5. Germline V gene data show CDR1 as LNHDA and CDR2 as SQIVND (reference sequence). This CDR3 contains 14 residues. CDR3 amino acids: CASSTTGVAGELFF. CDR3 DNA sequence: TGTGCCAGTAGTACCACAGGGGTTGCCGGGGAGCTGTTTTTT.

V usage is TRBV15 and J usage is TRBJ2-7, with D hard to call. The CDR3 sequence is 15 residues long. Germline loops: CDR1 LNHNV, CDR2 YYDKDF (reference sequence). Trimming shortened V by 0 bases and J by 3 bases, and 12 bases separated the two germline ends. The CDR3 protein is CATSRDQIEVYEQYF. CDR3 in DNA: TGTGCCACCAGCAGAGATCAGATAGAGGTCTACGAGCAGTACTTC.

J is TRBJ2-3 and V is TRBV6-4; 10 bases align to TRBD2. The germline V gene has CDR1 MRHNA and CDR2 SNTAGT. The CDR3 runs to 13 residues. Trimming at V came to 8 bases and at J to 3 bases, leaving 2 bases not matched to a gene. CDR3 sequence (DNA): TGTGCCAGCTCTAGCGGGAGTACAGATACGCAGTATTTT. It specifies CASSSGSTDTQYF.

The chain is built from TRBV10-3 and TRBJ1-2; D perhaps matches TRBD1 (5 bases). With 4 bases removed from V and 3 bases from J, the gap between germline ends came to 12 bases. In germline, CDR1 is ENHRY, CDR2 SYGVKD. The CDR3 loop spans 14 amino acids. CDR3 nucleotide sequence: TGTGCCATCAGTGTGCAGGGCGGGGACTATGGCTACACCTTC. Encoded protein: CAISVQGGDYGYTF.

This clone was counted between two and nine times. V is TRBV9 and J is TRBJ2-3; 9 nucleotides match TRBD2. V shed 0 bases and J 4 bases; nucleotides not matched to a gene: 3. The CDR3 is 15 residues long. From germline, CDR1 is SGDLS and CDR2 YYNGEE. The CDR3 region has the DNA TGTGCCAGCAGCGTAGTAGCGGGAGTGGCAGATACGCAGTATTTT. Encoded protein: CASSVVAGVADTQYF.

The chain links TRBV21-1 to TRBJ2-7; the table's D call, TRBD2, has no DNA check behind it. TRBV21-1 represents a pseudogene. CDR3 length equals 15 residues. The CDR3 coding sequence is TGTGCCAGCACCCGACTAGCGGGAGGTTTTTACGAGCAGTACTTC. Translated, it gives CASTRLAGGFYEQYF.

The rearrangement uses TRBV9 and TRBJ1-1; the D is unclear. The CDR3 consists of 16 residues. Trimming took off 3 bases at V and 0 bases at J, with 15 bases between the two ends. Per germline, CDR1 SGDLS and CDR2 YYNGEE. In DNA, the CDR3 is TGTGCCAGCAGCGCTCCCCCTGGGCAGATGAACACTGAAGCTTTCTTT. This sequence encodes CASSAPPGQMNTEAFF.

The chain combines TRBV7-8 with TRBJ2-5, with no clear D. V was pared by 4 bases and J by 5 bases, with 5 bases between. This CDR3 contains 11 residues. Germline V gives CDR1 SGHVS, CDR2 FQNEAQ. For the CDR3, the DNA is TGTGCCAGCAGCTGGCGGGAGACCCAGTACTTC. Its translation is CASSWRETQYF.

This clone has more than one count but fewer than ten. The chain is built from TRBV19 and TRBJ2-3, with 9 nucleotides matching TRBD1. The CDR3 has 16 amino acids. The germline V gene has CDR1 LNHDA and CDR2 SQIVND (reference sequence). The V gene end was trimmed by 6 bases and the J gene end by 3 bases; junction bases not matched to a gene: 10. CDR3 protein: CASRLGTGRYTDTQYF. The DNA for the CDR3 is TGTGCCAGTAGGCTAGGGACAGGGAGATATACAGATACGCAGTATTTT.

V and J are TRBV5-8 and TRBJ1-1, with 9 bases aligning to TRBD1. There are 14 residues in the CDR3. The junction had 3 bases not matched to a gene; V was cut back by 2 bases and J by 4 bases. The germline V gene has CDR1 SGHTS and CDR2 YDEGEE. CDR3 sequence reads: CASSFLQGATEAFF. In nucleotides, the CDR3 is TGTGCCAGCAGCTTCTTACAGGGGGCCACTGAAGCTTTCTTT.

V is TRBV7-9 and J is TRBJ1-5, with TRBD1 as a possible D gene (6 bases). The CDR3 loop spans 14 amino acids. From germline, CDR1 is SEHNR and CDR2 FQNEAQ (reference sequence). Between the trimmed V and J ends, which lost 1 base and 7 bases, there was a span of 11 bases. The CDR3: CASSLGGQGQPQHF. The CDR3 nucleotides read TGTGCCAGCAGCTTAGGAGGGCAGGGGCAGCCCCAGCATTTT.

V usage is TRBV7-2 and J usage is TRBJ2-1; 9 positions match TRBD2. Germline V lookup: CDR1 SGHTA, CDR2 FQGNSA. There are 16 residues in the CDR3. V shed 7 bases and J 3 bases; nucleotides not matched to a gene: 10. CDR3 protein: CASTRRGLASYNEQFF. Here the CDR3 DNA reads TGTGCCAGCACCCGGAGGGGACTAGCTAGCTACAATGAGCAGTTCTTC.

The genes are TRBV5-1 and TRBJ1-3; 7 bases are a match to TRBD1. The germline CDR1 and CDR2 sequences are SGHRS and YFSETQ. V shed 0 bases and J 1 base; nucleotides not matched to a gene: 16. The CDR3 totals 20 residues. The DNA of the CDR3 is TGCGCCAGCAGCTTGGCGGGGTGGGCGGACAGGCCCTATTCTGGAAACACCATATATTTT. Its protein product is CASSLAGWADRPYSGNTIYF.

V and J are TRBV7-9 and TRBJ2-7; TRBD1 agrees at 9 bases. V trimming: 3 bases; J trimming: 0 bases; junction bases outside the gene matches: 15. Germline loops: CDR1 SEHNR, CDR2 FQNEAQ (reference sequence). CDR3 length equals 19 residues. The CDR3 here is CASSLGRGQGFWNSYEQYF. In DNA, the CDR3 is TGTGCCAGCAGCTTGGGTCGGGGACAGGGATTTTGGAACTCCTACGAGCAGTACTTC.

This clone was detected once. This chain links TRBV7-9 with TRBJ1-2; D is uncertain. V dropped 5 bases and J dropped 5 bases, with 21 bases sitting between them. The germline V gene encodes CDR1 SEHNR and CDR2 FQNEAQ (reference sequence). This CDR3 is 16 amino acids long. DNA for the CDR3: TGTGCCAGCAGCCCGAACGCCCGTCTATTAGCTTATGGCTACACCTTC. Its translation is CASSPNARLLAYGYTF. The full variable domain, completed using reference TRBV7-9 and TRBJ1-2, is DTGVSQNPRHKITKRGQNVTFRCDPISEHNRLYWYRQTLGQGPEFLTYFQNEAQLEKSRLLSDRFSAERPKGSFSTLEIQRTEQGDSAMYLCASSPNARLLAYGYTFGSGTRLTVV.